The clone carrying this TCR beta chain was seen more than once but under ten times. No antigen is known for it. CDR1 and CDR2 (germline): LNHNV, YYDKDF (reference sequence). V lost 3 bases to trimming and J lost 4 bases, with 10 bases between them. The CDR3 runs 14 residues. These data originate in a study of OX40 agonist ivuxolimab in advanced cancers. Study-wide context: Eligibility rules accepted prior anti-PD-1, anti-PD-L1 or anti-CTLA-4 therapy, and around 43% had some. Broader study findings: With doses of 0.1-3.0 mg/kg, partial responders showed among the lowest clonal expansion. In the 0.1 to 3.0 mg/kg range, CD4+ and CD8+ blood T cells had expanded clonally by week 6. CD8+ T cells were the subset that, on average, had more expanded clones than CD4+.

Sequencing was performed with immunoSEQ multiplex PCR; in TCRdb, only in-frame clones are kept and a portion is missing. This table holds approximately 54,000 clones, about 86% found once. The receptor's source is an adult with an advanced solid tumor such as melanoma, head and neck, liver or kidney cancer. This chain joins TRBV15 and TRBJ1-3; D is undetermined. Sample: CD4+ or CD8+ T cells sorted from blood, taken in a trial of the OX40 agonist ivuxolimab. CDR3 sequence reads: CATSRFGDGNTIYF. The CDR3 DNA sequence: TGTGCCACCAGCAGGTTCGGCGACGGAAACACCATATATTTT.